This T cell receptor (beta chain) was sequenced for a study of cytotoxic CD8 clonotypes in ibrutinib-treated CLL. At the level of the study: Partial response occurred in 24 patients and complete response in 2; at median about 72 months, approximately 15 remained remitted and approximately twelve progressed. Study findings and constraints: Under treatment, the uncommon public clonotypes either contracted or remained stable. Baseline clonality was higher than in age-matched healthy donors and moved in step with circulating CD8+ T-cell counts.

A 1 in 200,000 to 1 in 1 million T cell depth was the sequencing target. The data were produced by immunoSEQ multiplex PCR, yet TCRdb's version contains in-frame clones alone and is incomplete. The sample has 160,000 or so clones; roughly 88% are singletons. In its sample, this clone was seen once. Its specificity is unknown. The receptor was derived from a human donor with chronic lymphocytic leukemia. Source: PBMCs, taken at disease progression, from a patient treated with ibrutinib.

CDR3 bases: TGTGCCAGCAGCTCCGGCGCGAGGGATACGCAGTATTTT. Translation gives CASSSGARDTQYF. V usage is TRBV7-3 and J usage is TRBJ2-3, with unresolved D. The CDR3 consists of 13 residues. The germline V gene has CDR1 SGHTA and CDR2 FQGTGA. V was pared by 4 bases and J by 6 bases, with 11 bases between.